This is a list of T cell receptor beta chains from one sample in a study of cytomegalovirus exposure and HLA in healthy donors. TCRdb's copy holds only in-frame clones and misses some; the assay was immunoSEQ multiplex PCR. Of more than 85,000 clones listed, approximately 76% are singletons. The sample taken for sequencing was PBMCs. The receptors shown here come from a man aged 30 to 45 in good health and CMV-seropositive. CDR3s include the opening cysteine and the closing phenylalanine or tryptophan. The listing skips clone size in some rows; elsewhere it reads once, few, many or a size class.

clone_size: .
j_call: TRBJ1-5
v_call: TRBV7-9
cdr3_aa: CASSKQGFPSPQHF

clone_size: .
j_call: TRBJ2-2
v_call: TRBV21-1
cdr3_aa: CASSKVLAGGRDTGELFF

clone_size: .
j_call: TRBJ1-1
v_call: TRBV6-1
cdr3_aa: CAVQKGQGAFF

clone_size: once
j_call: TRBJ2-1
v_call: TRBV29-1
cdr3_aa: CSARLAVYNEQFF

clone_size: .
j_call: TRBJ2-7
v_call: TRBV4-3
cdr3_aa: CASSFIGQGSSYEQYF

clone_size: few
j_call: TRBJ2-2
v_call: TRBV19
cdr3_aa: CASSIGSSGELFF

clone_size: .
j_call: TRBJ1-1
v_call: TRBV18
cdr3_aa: CASSPETTGNTEAFF

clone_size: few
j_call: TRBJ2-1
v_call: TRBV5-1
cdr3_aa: CASSLDLGAGSPEQFF

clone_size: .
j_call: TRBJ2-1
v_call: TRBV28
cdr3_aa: CASSFRGAQFF

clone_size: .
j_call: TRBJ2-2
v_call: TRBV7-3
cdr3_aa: CASRGQSNTGELFF

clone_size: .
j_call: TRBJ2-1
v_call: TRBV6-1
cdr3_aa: CASSRQGNEQFF

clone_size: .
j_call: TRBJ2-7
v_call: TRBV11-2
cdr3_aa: CASSLARESGYEQYF

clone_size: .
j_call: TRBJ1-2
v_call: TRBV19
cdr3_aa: CASTQNYGYTF

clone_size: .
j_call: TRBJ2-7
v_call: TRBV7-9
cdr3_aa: CASTRGQAYEQYF

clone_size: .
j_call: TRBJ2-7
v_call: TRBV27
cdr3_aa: CASSLFPPRSGSSYEQYF

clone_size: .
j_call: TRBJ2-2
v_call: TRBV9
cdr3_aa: CASSVEQGTGELFF

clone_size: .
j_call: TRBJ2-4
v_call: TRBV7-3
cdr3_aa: CASSSNGRESNIQYF

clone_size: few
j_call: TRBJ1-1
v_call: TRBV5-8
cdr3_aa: CASSLRQAEAFF

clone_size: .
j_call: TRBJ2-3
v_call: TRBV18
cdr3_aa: CASSSGLGTDTQYF

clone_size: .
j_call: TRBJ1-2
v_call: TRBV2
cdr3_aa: CASSGEGIDGYTF

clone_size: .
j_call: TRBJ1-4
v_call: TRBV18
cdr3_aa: CASSRNPGTGREKLFF

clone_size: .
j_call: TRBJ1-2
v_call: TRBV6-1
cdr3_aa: CASVTGTTYGYTF